This T cell receptor (beta chain) was sequenced in a study of shared clonotypes between healthy human individuals. As for the study in general: Each donor had three CD4 naive, three CD4 memory, two CD8 naive and one CD8 memory plate. Study results and limitations: Memory subsets generally showed lower estimated richness than naive subsets. Incomplete sequencing of sorted subsets was indicated by rarefaction despite large depth.

TCRdb's table, derived via immunoSEQ multiplex PCR, lists solely in-frame clones and lacks some. The sample lists 760,000 or so clones, around 96% seen once, with about 0.25% in the top ten. Germline V gives CDR1 MNHEY, CDR2 SVGAGI. V lost 8 bases and J lost 5, with 18 bases in between. CDR3 size: 14 residues. Selected positively for CCR7 and CD45RO-negative, naive CD8 cells excluded terminally differentiated effector memory CD45RA+ cells. For this clone: Its specificity is not known.

Sequenced input: naive CD8+ T cells sorted from blood. The source of this sequence is a man aged 25-40 years in good health. The chain employs TRBV6-5 and TRBJ2-5; possibly TRBD1 or TRBD2 for D (6 bases each). The CDR3 bases are TGTGCCAGCCACCGGTGGGGGGCTGGGGAGACCCAGTACTTC. Protein: CASHRWGAGETQYF.